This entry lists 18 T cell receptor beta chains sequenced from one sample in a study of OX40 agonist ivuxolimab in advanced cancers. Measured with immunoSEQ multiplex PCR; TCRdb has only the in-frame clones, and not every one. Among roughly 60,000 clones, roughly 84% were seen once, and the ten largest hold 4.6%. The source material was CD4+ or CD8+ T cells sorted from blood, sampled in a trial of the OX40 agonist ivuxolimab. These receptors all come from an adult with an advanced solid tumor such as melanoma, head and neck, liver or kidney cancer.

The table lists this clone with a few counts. DNA for the CDR3: TGTGCCAGCAGCTCGCCCGGATCCGGCACTGAAGCTTTCTTT. Its protein is CASSSPGSGTEAFF. The genes are TRBV5-4 and TRBJ1-1; D remains unclear. The germline CDR1 and CDR2 sequences are SGHNT and YYREEE (reference sequence). Trimming cost V 3 bases and J 4 bases, with 13 bases left between them. The CDR3 sequence is 14 residues long.

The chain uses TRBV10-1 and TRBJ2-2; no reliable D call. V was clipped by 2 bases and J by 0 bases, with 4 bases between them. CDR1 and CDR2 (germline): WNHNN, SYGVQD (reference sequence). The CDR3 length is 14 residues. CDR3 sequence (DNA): TGCGCCAGCAGTGAGAACACGAACACCGGGGAGCTGTTTTTT. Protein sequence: CASSENTNTGELFF.

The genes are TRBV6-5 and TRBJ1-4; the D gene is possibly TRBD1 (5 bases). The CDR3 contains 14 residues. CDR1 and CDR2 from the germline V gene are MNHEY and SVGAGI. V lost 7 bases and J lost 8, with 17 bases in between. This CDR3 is CASKHSGGGEKLFF. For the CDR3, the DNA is TGTGCCAGCAAGCATAGTGGGGGAGGCGAAAAACTGTTTTTT.

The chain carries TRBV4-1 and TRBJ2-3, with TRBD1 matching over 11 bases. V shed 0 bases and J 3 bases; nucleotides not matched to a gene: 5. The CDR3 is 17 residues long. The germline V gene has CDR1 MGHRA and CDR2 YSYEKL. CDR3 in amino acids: CASSQDGTGGGTDTQYF. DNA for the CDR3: TGCGCCAGCAGCCAAGACGGGACAGGGGGAGGGACAGATACGCAGTATTTT.

The DNA for the CDR3 is TGTGCCAGTAGTCCCCGGGGAGCCTACCAAGAGACCCAGTACTTC. Protein sequence: CASSPRGAYQETQYF. The chain carries TRBV19 and TRBJ2-5, with D possibly TRBD2 on 5 matching bases. Germline V CDR1 and CDR2: LNHDA, SQIVND (reference sequence). Trimming cost V 5 bases and J 0 bases, with 13 bases left between them. The CDR3 consists of 15 residues.

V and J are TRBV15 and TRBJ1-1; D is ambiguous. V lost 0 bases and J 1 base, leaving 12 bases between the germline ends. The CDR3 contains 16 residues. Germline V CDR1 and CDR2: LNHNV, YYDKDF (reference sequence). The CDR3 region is CATSRDAVRRNTEAFF. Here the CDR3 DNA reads TGTGCCACCAGCAGAGATGCAGTCAGGCGGAACACTGAAGCTTTCTTT.

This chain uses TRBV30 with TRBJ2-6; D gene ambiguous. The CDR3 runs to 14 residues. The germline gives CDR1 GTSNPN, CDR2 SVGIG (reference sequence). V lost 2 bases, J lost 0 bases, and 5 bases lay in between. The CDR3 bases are TGTGCCTGGAGTTCAGTCTCTGGGGCCAACGTCCTGACTTTC. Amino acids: CAWSSVSGANVLTF.

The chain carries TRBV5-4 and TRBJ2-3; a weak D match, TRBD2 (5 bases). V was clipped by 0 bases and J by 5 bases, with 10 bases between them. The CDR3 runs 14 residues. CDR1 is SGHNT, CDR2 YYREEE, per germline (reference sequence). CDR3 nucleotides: TGTGCCAGCAGCTTGGGGGCCCGGGGAGATACGCAGTATTTT. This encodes CASSLGARGDTQYF.

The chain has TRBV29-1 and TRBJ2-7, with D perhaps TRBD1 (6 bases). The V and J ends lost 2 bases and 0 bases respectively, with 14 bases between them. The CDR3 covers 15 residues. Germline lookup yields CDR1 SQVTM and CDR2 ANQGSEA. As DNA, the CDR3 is TGCAGCGTTGAAAACAGGGAAGGTGACTCCTACGAGCAGTACTTC. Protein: CSVENREGDSYEQYF.

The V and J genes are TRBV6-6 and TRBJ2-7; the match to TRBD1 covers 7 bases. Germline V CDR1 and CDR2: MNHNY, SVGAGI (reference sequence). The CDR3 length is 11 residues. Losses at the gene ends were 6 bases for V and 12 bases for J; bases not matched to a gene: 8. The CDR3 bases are TGTGCCAGCAGCAGGGGGAACGCGACGTACTTC. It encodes CASSRGNATYF.

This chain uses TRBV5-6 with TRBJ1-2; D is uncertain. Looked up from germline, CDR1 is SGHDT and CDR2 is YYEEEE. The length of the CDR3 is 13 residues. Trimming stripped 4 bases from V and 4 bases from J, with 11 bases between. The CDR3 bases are TGTGCCAGCAGCCGCGGACGGCGCTATGGCTACACCTTC. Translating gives CASSRGRRYGYTF.

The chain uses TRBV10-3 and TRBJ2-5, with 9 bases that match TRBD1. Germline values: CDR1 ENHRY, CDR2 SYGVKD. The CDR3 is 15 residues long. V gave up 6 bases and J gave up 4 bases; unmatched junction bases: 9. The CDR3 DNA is TGTGCCATCAGGCCGGGAACAGGGGGCTCAGAGACCCAGTACTTC. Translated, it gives CAIRPGTGGSETQYF.

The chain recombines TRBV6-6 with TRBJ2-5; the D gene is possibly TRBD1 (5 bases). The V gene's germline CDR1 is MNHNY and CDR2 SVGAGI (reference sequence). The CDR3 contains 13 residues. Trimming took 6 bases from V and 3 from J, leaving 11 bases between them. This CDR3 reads CASSWTLKETQYF. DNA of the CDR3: TGTGCCAGCAGCTGGACACTAAAAGAGACCCAGTACTTC.

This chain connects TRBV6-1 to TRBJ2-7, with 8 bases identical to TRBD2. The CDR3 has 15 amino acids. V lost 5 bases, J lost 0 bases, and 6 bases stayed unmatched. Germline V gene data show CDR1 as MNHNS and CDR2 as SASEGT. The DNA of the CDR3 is TGTGCCAGCAGTTCGCGACTAGCGCACTCCTACGAGCAGTACTTC. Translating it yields CASSSRLAHSYEQYF.

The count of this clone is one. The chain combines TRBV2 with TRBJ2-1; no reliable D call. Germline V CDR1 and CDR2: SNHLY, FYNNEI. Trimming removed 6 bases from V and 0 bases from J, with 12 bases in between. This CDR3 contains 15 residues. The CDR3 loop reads CASRRSASSYNEQFF. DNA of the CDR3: TGTGCCAGCAGGCGCTCCGCGTCCTCCTACAATGAGCAGTTCTTC.

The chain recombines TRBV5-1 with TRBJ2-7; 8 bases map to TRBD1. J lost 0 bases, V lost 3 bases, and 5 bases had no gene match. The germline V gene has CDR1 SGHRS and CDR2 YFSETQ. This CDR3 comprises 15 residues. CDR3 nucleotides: TGCGCCAGCAGCTATACAGGGGGGAGCTCCTACGAGCAGTACTTC. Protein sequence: CASSYTGGSSYEQYF.

CDR3 sequence: CASKGLAGVQDTQYF. CDR3 nucleotides: TGTGCCAGCAAGGGACTAGCGGGAGTTCAAGATACGCAGTATTTT. The rearrangement joins TRBV28 to TRBJ2-3; 14 bases fit TRBD2. After removal of 7 bases from V and 5 bases from J, the junction contained 5 bases not matched to a gene. Germline loops: CDR1 MDHEN, CDR2 SYDVKM. The CDR3 totals 15 residues.

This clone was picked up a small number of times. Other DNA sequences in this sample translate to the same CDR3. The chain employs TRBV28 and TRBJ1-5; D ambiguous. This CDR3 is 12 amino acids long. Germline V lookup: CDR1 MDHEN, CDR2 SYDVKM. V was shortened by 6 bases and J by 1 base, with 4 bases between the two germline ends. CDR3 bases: TGTGCCAGCAGGGGGAGCAATCAGCCCCAGCATTTT. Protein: CASRGSNQPQHF.